The 2 T cell receptor beta chains below all came from one sample that was sequenced in a study of cytomegalovirus exposure and HLA in healthy donors. The PCR made use of 60 Vbeta and 13 Jbeta primers. Method: immunoSEQ multiplex PCR; TCRdb's copy keeps in-frame clones and lacks some. The sample has 130,000 to 150,000 clones; approximately 80% are singletons. The specimen was PBMCs. Receptors were obtained from a male donor in good health and CMV-seronegative.

As concerns this clone: This CDR3 is also generated by other DNA sequences in the sample. The chain combines TRBV9 with TRBJ1-1, with a tentative D call TRBD1 (6 bases). The ends were cut back, 4 bases at V and 2 bases at J, with 12 bases in the middle. The CDR3 totals 14 residues. Per the germline V gene, CDR1 is SGDLS and CDR2 is YYNGEE. The DNA of the CDR3 is TGTGCCAGCAGCCCCCAGGGGTCAAACACTGAAGCTTTCTTT. Translated, it gives CASSPQGSNTEAFF.

The V call is TRBV19, the J call TRBJ1-1; D is perhaps TRBD1 (6 bases). The V end was cut by 5 bases, the J end by 1 base, with 11 bases between. Germline V lookup: CDR1 LNHDA, CDR2 SQIVND (reference sequence). CDR3 size: 14 residues. CDR3 nucleotides: TGTGCCAGTAGTGTCGGGACACAGAACACTGAAGCTTTCTTT. This encodes CASSVGTQNTEAFF. Complete variable domain (other parts from reference TRBV19 and TRBJ1-1): DGGITQSPKYLFRKEGQNVTLSCEQNLNHDAMYWYRQDPGQGLRLIYYSQIVNDFQKGDIAEGYSVSREKKESFPLTVTSAQKNPTAFYLCASSVGTQNTEAFFGQGTRLTVV.